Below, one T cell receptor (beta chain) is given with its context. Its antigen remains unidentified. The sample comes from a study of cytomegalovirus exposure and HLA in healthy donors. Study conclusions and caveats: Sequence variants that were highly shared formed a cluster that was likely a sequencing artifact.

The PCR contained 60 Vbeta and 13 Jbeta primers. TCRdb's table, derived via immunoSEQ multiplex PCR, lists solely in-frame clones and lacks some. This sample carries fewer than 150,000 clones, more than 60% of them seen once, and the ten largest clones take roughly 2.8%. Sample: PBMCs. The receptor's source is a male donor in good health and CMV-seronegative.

The CDR3 sequence is CASRMEHYEQYF. In nucleotides, the CDR3 is TGTGCCAGCCGCATGGAGCACTACGAGCAGTACTTC. This chain joins TRBV7-2 and TRBJ2-7; D gene ambiguous. The germline CDR1 and CDR2 sequences are SGHTA and FQGNSA. The CDR3 is 12 amino acids. Trimming took 8 bases from V and 3 from J, leaving 11 bases between them.